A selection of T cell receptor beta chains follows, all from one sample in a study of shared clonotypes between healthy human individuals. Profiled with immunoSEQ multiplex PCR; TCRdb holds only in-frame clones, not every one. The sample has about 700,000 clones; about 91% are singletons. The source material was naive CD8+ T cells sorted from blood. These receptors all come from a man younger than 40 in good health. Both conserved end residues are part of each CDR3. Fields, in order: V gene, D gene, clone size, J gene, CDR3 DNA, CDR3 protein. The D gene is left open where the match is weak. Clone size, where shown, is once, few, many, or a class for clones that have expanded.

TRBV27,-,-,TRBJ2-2,TGTGCCAGCAGTTTATCTGTCGCCATGTCGGGAACCGGGGAGCTGTTTTTT,CASSLSVAMSGTGELFF
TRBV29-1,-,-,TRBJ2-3,TGCAGCGTTGAACTAGAAAGCACAGATACGCAGTATTTT,CSVELESTDTQYF
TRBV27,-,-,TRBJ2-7,TGTGCCAGCAAGAGTTCGGGCCCTCTCGTTTCGCAGTACTTC,CASKSSGPLVSQYF
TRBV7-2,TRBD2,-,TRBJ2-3,TGTGCCAGCAGCTCGTCCGGGACTAGCGGGAGGTGGGGCACAGATACGCAGTATTTT,CASSSSGTSGRWGTDTQYF
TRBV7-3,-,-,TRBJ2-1,TGTGCCAGCAGCTCCCGAGGGGATGAGCAGTTCTTC,CASSSRGDEQFF
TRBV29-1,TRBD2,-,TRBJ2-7,TGCAGCGCCGCGGGAGGGACAGTAACCTACGAGCAGTACTTC,CSAAGGTVTYEQYF
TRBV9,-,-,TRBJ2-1,TGTGCCAGCAGCCCCCGCTTTGAGGGGGTCGCTGAGCAGTTCTTC,CASSPRFEGVAEQFF
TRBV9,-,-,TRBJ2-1,TGTGCCAGCAGCGTAGGAGGGTTTGCCTACAATGAGCAGTTCTTC,CASSVGGFAYNEQFF
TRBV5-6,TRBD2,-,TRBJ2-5,TGTGCCAGCAGCTTGGGAGCGGGAGACGCGGCGAAAGAGACCCAGTACTTC,CASSLGAGDAAKETQYF
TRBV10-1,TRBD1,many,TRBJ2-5,TGCGCCAGTTCGAATTCGACAGGGGTGGAGACCCAGTACTTC,CASSNSTGVETQYF
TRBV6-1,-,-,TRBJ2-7,TGTGCCAGCAGTAGGAGCGAGCAGTACTTC,CASSRSEQYF
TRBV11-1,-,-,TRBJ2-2,TGTGCCAGCAGCTTCACTCGGCGGGATGGCCACACCGGGGAGCTGTTTTTT,CASSFTRRDGHTGELFF
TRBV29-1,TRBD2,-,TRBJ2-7,TGCAGCGTTGAAGTCGATGGAGACAGGACCCTACCGGGGGGGTACGAGCAGTACTTC,CSVEVDGDRTLPGGYEQYF
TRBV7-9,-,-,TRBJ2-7,TGTGCCAGCAGCGCCAGGGTTGGCGAGCAGTACTTC,CASSARVGEQYF
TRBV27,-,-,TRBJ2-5,TGTGCCAGCAGCTCCATCGGGAGTGCAGAGACCCAGTACTTC,CASSSIGSAETQYF
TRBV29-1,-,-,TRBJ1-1,TGCAGCGTTGATCTGCAGGTGACGGGTGCTTTCTTT,CSVDLQVTGAFF
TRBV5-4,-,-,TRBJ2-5,TGTGCCAGCAGCTTTCGTGACTGGGGGGAGACCCAGTACTTC,CASSFRDWGETQYF
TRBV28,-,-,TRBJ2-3,TGTGCCAGCCGCGGAATTGCCAGCACAGATACGCAGTATTTT,CASRGIASTDTQYF
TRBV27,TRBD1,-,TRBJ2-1,TGTGCCAGCAGTATTGGGACAGGGAACAATGAGCAGTTCTTC,CASSIGTGNNEQFF
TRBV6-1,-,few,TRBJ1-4,TGTGCCAGCAGTGGGAGGGGGGCAGGGGAAAAACTGTTTTTT,CASSGRGAGEKLFF
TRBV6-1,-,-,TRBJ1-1,TGTGCCAGTGATATAGCGGACACTGAAGCTTTCTTT,CASDIADTEAFF
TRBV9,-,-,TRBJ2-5,TGTGCCAGCAGCGTCGGGGTAGAGGTTTCAGTGGAGACCCAGTACTTC,CASSVGVEVSVETQYF
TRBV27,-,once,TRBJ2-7,TGTGCCAGCGCTACAGGGCCAACCTACGAGCAGTACTTC,CASATGPTYEQYF
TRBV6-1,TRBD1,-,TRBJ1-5,TGTGCCAGCAGTGAGGAGCATCCGGGACAGGGTTTTCAGCCCCAGCATTTT,CASSEEHPGQGFQPQHF
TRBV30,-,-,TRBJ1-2,TGTGCCTGGAGTCTCAGTTTACCGCCTTATGGCTACACCTTC,CAWSLSLPPYGYTF
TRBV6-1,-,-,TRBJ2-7,TGTGCCAGCAGTGAAGCGAGTGGGGGCCCAACCTACGAGCAGTACTTC,CASSEASGGPTYEQYF
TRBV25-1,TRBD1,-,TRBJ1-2,TGTGCCAGCAGTGAATATCTGGACAGGGGGTTGGGTGGCTACACCTTC,CASSEYLDRGLGGYTF
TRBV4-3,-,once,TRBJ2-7,TGCGCCAGCAGCCAATTAGACTCCTACGAGCAGTACTTC,CASSQLDSYEQYF
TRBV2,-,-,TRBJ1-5,TGTGCCAGCAGTGAATGGGGGGCTGGCAATCAGCCCCAGCATTTT,CASSEWGAGNQPQHF
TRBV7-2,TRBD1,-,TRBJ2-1,TGTGCCAGCAGCCTGACAGGGAATGAGCAGTTCTTC,CASSLTGNEQFF
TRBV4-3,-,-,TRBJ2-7,TGCGCCAGCAGCCAACTCCCGCCTAGACTGGAGCTATACGAGCAGTACTTC,CASSQLPPRLELYEQYF
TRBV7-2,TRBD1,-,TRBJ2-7,TGTGCCAGCAGCTCCGGGACAGGGCTCTACGAGCAGTACTTC,CASSSGTGLYEQYF
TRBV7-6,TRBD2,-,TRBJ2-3,TGTGCCAGCAGGAAAGGGACTAGCGGGAGTTTGGGACCCGAGGCTACGCAGTATTTT,CASRKGTSGSLGPEATQYF
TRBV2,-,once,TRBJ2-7,TGTGCCAGCAGTGAAACGGGGAGGCAAGCCTACGAGCAGTACTTC,CASSETGRQAYEQYF
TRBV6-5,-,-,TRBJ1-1,TGTGCCAGCAGCAGGACGAAACATGGGGACACTGAAGCTTTCTTT,CASSRTKHGDTEAFF
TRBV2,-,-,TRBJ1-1,TGTGCCAGCAGTGAAGCAACGGTGAACACTGAAGCTTTCTTT,CASSEATVNTEAFF
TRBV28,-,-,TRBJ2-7,TGTGCCAGCAGTCTTCTCTCCTACGAGCAGTACTTC,CASSLLSYEQYF
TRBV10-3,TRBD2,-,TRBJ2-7,TGTGCCATCAGTGAGTCGGGGGGGAGGCCCTACGAGCAGTACTTC,CAISESGGRPYEQYF
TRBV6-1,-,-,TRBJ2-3,TGTGCCAGCAGTGTTGGGAGCACAGATACGCAGTATTTT,CASSVGSTDTQYF
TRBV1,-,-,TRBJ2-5,TGCACCAGCGGATTCTCTTGGACTAGCGGGAGAGAGGGGCAAGAGACCCAGTACTTC,CTSGFSWTSGREGQETQYF
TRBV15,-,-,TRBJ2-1,TGTGCCACCACTCCCTGGACCGGCGAGCAGTTCTTC,CATTPWTGEQFF
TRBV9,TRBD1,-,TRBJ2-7,TGTGCCAGCAGCGTAGCGGGGACAGGGGGCCAAAACGAGCAGTACTTC,CASSVAGTGGQNEQYF
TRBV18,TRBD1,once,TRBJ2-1,TGTGCCAGCTCAGGCTCAACAGGGGGGCCGTCCAATGAGCAGTTCTTC,CASSGSTGGPSNEQFF
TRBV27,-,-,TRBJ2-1,TGTGCCAGCAGTTACGGGACCTCATACAATGAGCAGTTCTTC,CASSYGTSYNEQFF
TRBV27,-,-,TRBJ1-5,TGTGCCAGCGGGGCACCCAGAAGCAATCAGCCCCAGCATTTT,CASGAPRSNQPQHF
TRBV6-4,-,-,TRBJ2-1,TGTGCCAGCAGGATCGATGGCGCAAATTACAATGAGCAGTTCTTC,CASRIDGANYNEQFF
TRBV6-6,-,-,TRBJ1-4,TGTGCCAGCAGTTACTCGTCCGGGGAGGGTGAAAAACTGTTTTTT,CASSYSSGEGEKLFF
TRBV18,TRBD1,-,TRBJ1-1,TGTGCCAGCTCAGCCGAGACAGGGTTGAACACTGAAGCTTTCTTT,CASSAETGLNTEAFF
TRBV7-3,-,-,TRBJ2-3,TGTGCCAGCAGCTTAAAGCCCAAATCTAGCACAGATACGCAGTATTTT,CASSLKPKSSTDTQYF
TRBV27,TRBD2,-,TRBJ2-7,TGTGCCAGCAGTTTATCGTTGCGCGGGAGGGCCTACGAGCAGTACTTC,CASSLSLRGRAYEQYF
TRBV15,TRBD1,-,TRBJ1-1,TGTGCCACCAGCAGAGGGACCGGGACAGCCAACACTGAAGCTTTCTTT,CATSRGTGTANTEAFF
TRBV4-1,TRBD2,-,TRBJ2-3,TGCGCCAGCAGCCAAGAAGGGTCGGGAGGGCAGACAGATACGCAGTATTTT,CASSQEGSGGQTDTQYF
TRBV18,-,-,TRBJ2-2,TGTGCCAGCTCACCACCGTACGGGCCCGGGGAGCTGTTTTTT,CASSPPYGPGELFF
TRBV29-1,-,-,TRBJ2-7,TGCAGCCTTTACCATAAGGCGGGACCGGGGTCCTACGAGCAGTACTTC,CSLYHKAGPGSYEQYF
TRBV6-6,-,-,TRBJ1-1,TGTGCCAGCAGTTCATCCGCGACCACTGAAGCTTTCTTT,CASSSSATTEAFF
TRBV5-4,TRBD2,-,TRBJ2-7,TGTGCCAGCAGCCAGATAGCGGGCACCTCCTACGAGCAGTACTTC,CASSQIAGTSYEQYF